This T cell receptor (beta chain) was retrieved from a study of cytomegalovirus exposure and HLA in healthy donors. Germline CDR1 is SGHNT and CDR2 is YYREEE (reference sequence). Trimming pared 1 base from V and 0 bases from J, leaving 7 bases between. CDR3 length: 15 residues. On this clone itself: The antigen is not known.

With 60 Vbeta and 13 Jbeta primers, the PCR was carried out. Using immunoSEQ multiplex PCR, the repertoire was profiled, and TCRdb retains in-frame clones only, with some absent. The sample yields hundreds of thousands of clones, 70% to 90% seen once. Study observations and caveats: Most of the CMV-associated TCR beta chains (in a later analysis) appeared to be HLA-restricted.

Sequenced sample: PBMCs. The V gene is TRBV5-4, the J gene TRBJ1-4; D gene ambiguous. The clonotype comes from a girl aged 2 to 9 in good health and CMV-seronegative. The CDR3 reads CASSLTQATNEKLFF. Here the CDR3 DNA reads TGTGCCAGCAGCTTGACTCAGGCAACTAATGAAAAACTGTTTTTT. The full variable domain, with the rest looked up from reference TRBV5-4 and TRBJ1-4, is ETGVTQSPTHLIKTRGQQVTLRCSSQSGHNTVSWYQQALGQGPQFIFQYYREEENGRGNFPPRFSGLQFPNYSSELNVNALELDDSALYLCASSLTQATNEKLFFGSGTQLSVL.